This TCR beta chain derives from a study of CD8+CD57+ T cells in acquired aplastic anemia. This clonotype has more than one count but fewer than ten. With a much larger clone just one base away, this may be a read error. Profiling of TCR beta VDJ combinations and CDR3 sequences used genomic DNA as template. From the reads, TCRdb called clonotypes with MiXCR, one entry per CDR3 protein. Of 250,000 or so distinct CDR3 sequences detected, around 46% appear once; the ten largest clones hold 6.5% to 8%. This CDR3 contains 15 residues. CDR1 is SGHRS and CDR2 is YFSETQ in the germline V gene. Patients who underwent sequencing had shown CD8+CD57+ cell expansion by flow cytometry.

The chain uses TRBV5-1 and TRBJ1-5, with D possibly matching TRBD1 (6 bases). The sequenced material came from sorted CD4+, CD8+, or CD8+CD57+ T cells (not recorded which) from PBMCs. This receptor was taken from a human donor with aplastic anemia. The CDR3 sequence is CTSSLGAGGNQPQHF. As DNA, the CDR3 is TGCACCAGCAGCTTGGGGGCAGGGGGCAATCAGCCCCAGCATTTT.